A single T cell receptor beta chain is shown here with its context. The data stem from a study of technical replicates of blood from a handful of donors. TCRdb's table, derived via immunoSEQ multiplex PCR, lists solely in-frame clones and lacks some. The sample contains around 68,000 clones, roughly 97% of which appear only once. What was sequenced was T cells isolated from PBMCs. This TCR came from a human donor in good health.

CDR3 nucleotide sequence: TGTGCCAGTAGTATCCAGCGGAACACAGATACGCAGTATTTT. Residues: CASSIQRNTDTQYF. The chain recombines TRBV19 with TRBJ2-3; TRBD2 might be the D (5 bases). Trimming cost V 3 bases and J 2 bases, with 9 bases left between them. The germline gives CDR1 LNHDA, CDR2 SQIVND (reference sequence). This CDR3 spans 14 amino acids.